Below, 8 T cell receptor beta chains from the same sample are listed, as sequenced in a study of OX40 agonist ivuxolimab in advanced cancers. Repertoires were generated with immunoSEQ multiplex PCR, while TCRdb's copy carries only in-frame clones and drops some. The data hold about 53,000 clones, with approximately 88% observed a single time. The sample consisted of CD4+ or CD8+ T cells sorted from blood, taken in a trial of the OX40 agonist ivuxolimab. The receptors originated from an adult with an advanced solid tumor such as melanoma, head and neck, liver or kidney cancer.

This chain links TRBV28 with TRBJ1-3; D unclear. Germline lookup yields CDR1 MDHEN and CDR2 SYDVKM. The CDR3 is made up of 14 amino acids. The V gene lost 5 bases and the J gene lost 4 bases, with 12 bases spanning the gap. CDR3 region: CASSAPHEGNTIYF. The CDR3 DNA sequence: TGTGCCAGCAGTGCCCCTCATGAAGGAAACACCATATATTTT.

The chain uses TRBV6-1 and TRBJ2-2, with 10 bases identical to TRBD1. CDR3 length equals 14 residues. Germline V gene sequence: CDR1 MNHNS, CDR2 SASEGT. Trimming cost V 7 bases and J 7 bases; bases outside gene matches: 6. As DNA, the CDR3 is TGTGCCAGCACCCTGGACAGGGGGAACGGGGAGCTGTTTTTT. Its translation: CASTLDRGNGELFF.

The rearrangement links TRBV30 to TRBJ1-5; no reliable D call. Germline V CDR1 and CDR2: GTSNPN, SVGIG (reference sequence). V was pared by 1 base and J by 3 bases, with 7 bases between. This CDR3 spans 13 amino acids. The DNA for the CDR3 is TGTGCCTGGAGTGCCGACCACAATCAGCCCCAGCATTTT. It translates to CAWSADHNQPQHF.

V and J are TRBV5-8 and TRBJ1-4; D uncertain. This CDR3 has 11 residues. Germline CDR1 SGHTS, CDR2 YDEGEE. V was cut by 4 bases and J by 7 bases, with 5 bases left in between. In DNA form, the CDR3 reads TGTGCCAGCAGCCTAACTGAAAAACTGTTTTTT. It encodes CASSLTEKLFF.

CDR3 coding DNA: TGTGCCAGCAGCGTAGGACAGGGCTGGAGCTACACCTTC. This encodes CASSVGQGWSYTF. The chain is built from TRBV9 and TRBJ1-2, with TRBD1 matching over 7 bases. The germline CDR1 and CDR2 sequences are SGDLS and YYNGEE. The V and J ends lost 0 bases and 9 bases, in that order; junction bases with no gene match: 5. This CDR3 comprises 13 residues.

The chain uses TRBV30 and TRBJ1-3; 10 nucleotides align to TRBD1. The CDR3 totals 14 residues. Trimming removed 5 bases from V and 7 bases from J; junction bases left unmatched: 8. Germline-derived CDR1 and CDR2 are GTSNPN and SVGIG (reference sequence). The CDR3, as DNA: TGTGCCTGGGGCCGGGACAGGGGTTTCAACACCATATATTTT. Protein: CAWGRDRGFNTIYF.

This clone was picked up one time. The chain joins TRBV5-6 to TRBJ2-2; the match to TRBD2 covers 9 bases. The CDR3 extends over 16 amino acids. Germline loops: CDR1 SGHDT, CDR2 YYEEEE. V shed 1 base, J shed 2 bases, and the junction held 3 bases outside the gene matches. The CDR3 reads CASSLKLAGNTGELFF. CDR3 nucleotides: TGTGCCAGCAGCTTGAAACTAGCGGGCAACACCGGGGAGCTGTTTTTT. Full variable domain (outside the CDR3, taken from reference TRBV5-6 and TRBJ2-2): DAGVTQSPTHLIKTRGQQVTLRCSPKSGHDTVSWYQQALGQGPQFIFQYYEEEERQRGNFPDRFSGHQFPNYSSELNVNALLLGDSALYLCASSLKLAGNTGELFFGEGSRLTVL.

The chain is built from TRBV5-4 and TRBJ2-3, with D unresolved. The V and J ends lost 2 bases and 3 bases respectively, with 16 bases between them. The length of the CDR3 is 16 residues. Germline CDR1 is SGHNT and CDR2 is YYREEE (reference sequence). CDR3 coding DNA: TGTGCCAGCAGCTTTGGTCCAGGTGGGCGGACAGATACGCAGTATTTT. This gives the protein CASSFGPGGRTDTQYF.